These 19 T cell receptor beta chains were sequenced from one sample in a study of blood T cell repertoires in COVID-19. The method was immunoSEQ multiplex PCR; TCRdb's version includes in-frame clones alone and lacks a portion of them. The sample lists about 200,000 clones, roughly nine tenths seen once, with 1.9% in the top ten. Source material: peripheral blood. The receptor source for this set is a middle-aged man with active or convalescent COVID-19.

This clone appeared a single time. This chain uses TRBV28 with TRBJ1-2; no clear D gene. The germline V gene has CDR1 MDHEN and CDR2 SYDVKM. The CDR3 is 14 amino acids. V lost 3 bases and J 4 bases, leaving 12 bases between the germline ends. The CDR3 sequence is CASSFTAMIYGYTF. DNA for the CDR3: TGTGCCAGCAGTTTCACAGCAATGATCTATGGCTACACCTTC.

The genes are TRBV5-4 and TRBJ1-1; no firm D call. CDR1 is SGHNT, CDR2 YYREEE, per germline (reference sequence). The length of the CDR3 is 17 residues. V was cut by 4 bases and J by 0 bases, with 19 bases left in between. The chain's CDR3 is CASSPLGGGLMNTEAFF. In DNA form, the CDR3 reads TGTGCCAGCAGCCCCCTAGGCGGAGGCTTAATGAACACTGAAGCTTTCTTT. The variable domain in full, with the rest retrieved from reference TRBV5-4 and TRBJ1-1, is ETGVTQSPTHLIKTRGQQVTLRCSSQSGHNTVSWYQQALGQGPQFIFQYYREEENGRGNFPPRFSGLQFPNYSSELNVNALELDDSALYLCASSPLGGGLMNTEAFFGQGTRLTVV.

V gene TRBV7-3 combines with J gene TRBJ2-3; 11 bases agree with TRBD2. The CDR3 covers 16 residues. The junction had 6 bases not matched to a gene; V was cut back by 2 bases and J by 5 bases. Per germline, CDR1 SGHTA and CDR2 FQGTGA. This CDR3 reads CASSLFGTSGKDTQYF. Here the CDR3 DNA reads TGTGCCAGCAGCTTATTCGGGACTAGCGGCAAAGATACGCAGTATTTT.

The chain uses TRBV5-1 and TRBJ2-7; 7 positions match TRBD1. The CDR3 spans 17 residues. Germline values: CDR1 SGHRS, CDR2 YFSETQ. The V gene end was trimmed by 1 base and the J gene end by 2 bases; junction bases not matched to a gene: 12. The CDR3 here is CASSLSIGWGQTYEQYF. As DNA, the CDR3 is TGCGCCAGCAGCTTGTCGATCGGGTGGGGACAGACCTACGAGCAGTACTTC. Drawing the rest from reference TRBV5-1 and TRBJ2-7, the complete variable domain is KAGVTQTPRYLIKTRGQQVTLSCSPISGHRSVSWYQQTPGQGLQFLFEYFSETQRNKGNFPGRFSGRQFSNSRSEMNVSTLELGDSALYLCASSLSIGWGQTYEQYFGPGTRLTVT.

The chain links TRBV28 to TRBJ1-2; TRBD1 might be the D (6 bases). CDR1 MDHEN and CDR2 SYDVKM come from the germline V gene. This CDR3 is built from 15 residues. The V and J ends lost 5 bases and 4 bases respectively, with 17 bases between them. The CDR3: CASSPPTRGGYGYTF. CDR3 in DNA: TGTGCCAGCAGTCCGCCAACCAGGGGTGGCTATGGCTACACCTTC.

The gene calls are TRBV5-5 and TRBJ2-5; D perhaps matches TRBD2 (6 bases). This CDR3 is 15 amino acids long. V lost 0 bases, J lost 4 bases, and 13 bases lay in between. The germline gives CDR1 SGHKS, CDR2 YYEKEE (reference sequence). The CDR3 region is CASSLGLGLGETQYF. The CDR3 DNA follows: TGTGCCAGCAGCTTGGGATTGGGACTGGGAGAGACCCAGTACTTC.

The chain employs TRBV27 and TRBJ1-5; 7 bases align to TRBD1. Losses at the gene ends were 5 bases for V and 3 bases for J; bases not matched to a gene: 1. Germline V gives CDR1 MNHEY, CDR2 SMNVEV (reference sequence). CDR3 size: 13 residues. The DNA of the CDR3 is TGTGCCAGCAGTGACAGGGTCAATCAGCCCCAGCATTTT. Its protein product is CASSDRVNQPQHF.

The CDR3 spells CASSFELRGRNYEQYF. CDR3 DNA sequence: TGTGCCAGCAGTTTCGAGCTGCGGGGGCGCAACTACGAGCAGTACTTC. The chain uses TRBV28 and TRBJ2-7; tentatively, D is TRBD2 (7 bases). This CDR3 contains 16 residues. Germline CDR1 MDHEN, CDR2 SYDVKM. Trimming took 3 bases from V and 3 from J, leaving 18 bases between them.

The gene calls are TRBV19 and TRBJ1-1, with D maybe TRBD1 (5 bases). The CDR3 consists of 14 residues. The germline CDR1 and CDR2 sequences are LNHDA and SQIVND (reference sequence). The germline V and J ends were trimmed by 8 bases and 4 bases, with 17 bases remaining between them. This chain's CDR3 is CASAPTRGVTEAFF. The CDR3 DNA reads TGTGCCAGTGCTCCCACGCGGGGGGTCACTGAAGCTTTCTTT.

This clone was seen only a few times. This rearrangement joins TRBV5-4 to TRBJ1-1; D call uncertain. Per the germline V gene, CDR1 is SGHNT and CDR2 is YYREEE (reference sequence). The ends were cut back, 4 bases at V and 1 base at J, with 8 bases in the middle. This CDR3 contains 13 residues. CDR3 protein: CASSRDQNTEAFF. The CDR3, as DNA: TGTGCCAGCAGCCGAGATCAGAACACTGAAGCTTTCTTT. The full variable domain, its missing parts supplied by reference TRBV5-4 and TRBJ1-1, is ETGVTQSPTHLIKTRGQQVTLRCSSQSGHNTVSWYQQALGQGPQFIFQYYREEENGRGNFPPRFSGLQFPNYSSELNVNALELDDSALYLCASSRDQNTEAFFGQGTRLTVV.

The rearrangement uses TRBV18 and TRBJ1-2; the match to TRBD1 covers 8 bases. The J segment lost 7 bases and the V segment lost 4 bases, leaving 11 bases of the junction unmatched. This CDR3 contains 15 residues. CDR1 and CDR2 from the germline V gene are KGHSH and LQKENI. The CDR3 DNA reads TGTGCCAGCTCACTACGGACAGGGTTGCAGCCTGGCTACACCTTC. Protein: CASSLRTGLQPGYTF.

The chain has TRBV5-5 and TRBJ2-5; D uncertain. Deletions cut 4 bases from V and 4 bases from J, with 11 bases between. Germline CDR1 SGHKS, CDR2 YYEKEE (reference sequence). The CDR3 runs 13 residues. CDR3 loop: CASSPPGGETQYF. The CDR3 bases are TGTGCCAGCAGCCCCCCCGGCGGAGAGACCCAGTACTTC.

The V gene is TRBV28, the J gene TRBJ1-3; 7 bases map to TRBD1. The CDR3 loop spans 16 amino acids. Germline V gives CDR1 MDHEN, CDR2 SYDVKM. V gave up 8 bases and J gave up 0 bases; unmatched junction bases: 10. The CDR3 loop is CASLALTGRSGNTIYF. The DNA for the CDR3 is TGTGCCAGCCTCGCCTTGACAGGGCGCTCTGGAAACACCATATATTTT.

V and J are TRBV6-6 and TRBJ2-5; 9 bases are a match to TRBD1. V gave up 5 bases and J gave up 3 bases; unmatched junction bases: 13. The CDR3 spans 17 residues. CDR1 and CDR2 from the germline V gene are MNHNY and SVGAGI (reference sequence). CDR3 region: CASSLSFIGTGKETQYF. The CDR3 nucleotides are TGTGCCAGCAGTCTATCTTTTATCGGGACAGGGAAAGAGACCCAGTACTTC.

The V gene is TRBV6-1, the J gene TRBJ1-2; a possible D gene is TRBD1 (6 bases). Trimming pared 3 bases from V and 4 bases from J, leaving 15 bases between. Germline loops: CDR1 MNHNS, CDR2 SASEGT. The CDR3 length is 15 residues. The CDR3 here is CASSDPGGAVYGYTF. The CDR3 DNA reads as TGTGCCAGCAGTGACCCGGGGGGGGCGGTCTATGGCTACACCTTC.

The gene calls are TRBV30 and TRBJ2-1; D call uncertain. Germline V gene data show CDR1 as GTSNPN and CDR2 as SVGIG (reference sequence). This CDR3 region has 13 residues. Trimming removed 0 bases at V and 4 bases at J, with 7 bases between. In nucleotides, the CDR3 is TGTGCCTGGAGTGTTGAGGAATACAATGAGCAGTTCTTC. Translation: CAWSVEEYNEQFF.

V usage is TRBV5-6 and J usage is TRBJ2-5; 12 bases align to TRBD2. Losses at the gene ends were 4 bases for V and 4 bases for J; bases not matched to a gene: 2. The CDR3 has 14 residues. Looked up from germline, CDR1 is SGHDT and CDR2 is YYEEEE. The CDR3 region is CASSRTSGVETQYF. The CDR3 region has the DNA TGTGCCAGCAGCAGGACTAGCGGGGTAGAGACCCAGTACTTC.

The rearrangement uses TRBV7-8 and TRBJ1-1, with D unresolved. CDR1 is SGHVS, CDR2 FQNEAQ, per germline. With 1 base removed from V and 5 bases from J, the gap between germline ends came to 11 bases. CDR3 size: 14 residues. The CDR3 region is CASSLDGDMTEAFF. The CDR3 coding sequence is TGTGCCAGCAGCTTAGACGGGGATATGACTGAAGCTTTCTTT.

The sample holds one count of this clone. The chain employs TRBV28 and TRBJ2-7, with 14 bases fitting TRBD2. The CDR3 has 16 residues. CDR1 and CDR2 from the germline V gene are MDHEN and SYDVKM. V lost 6 bases, J lost 5 bases, and 9 bases stayed unmatched. The CDR3 reads CASSLGLAGGRNEQYF. CDR3 in DNA: TGTGCCAGCAGCCTCGGACTAGCGGGAGGAAGAAACGAGCAGTACTTC.